This T cell receptor (beta chain) comes out of a study of beta chain features in type 1 diabetes. Findings of the study overall: Moderately but significantly shorter TCRB CDR3s were found in Type 1 diabetes patients in all four CD4+ subsets. When VDJ junctions were examined, type 1 diabetes patients showed fewer insertions and more deletions.

There are a few counts of this clone. Its target is unknown. All of the isolated RNA was reverse transcribed, so expressed TCRB transcripts were sequenced. TCRdb's copy holds only in-frame clones and misses some; the assay was immunoSEQ multiplex PCR. The profile covers under 300,000 clones, with approximately 14% appearing a single time and about 0.019% taken by the ten largest. Sequencing was carried out using naive CD4+ T cells from blood. The receptor's source is a man aged 25-40 years with type 1 diabetes.

The CDR3 region is CASSLGGSGQPQHF. The CDR3 bases are TGCGCCAGCAGCCTCGGTGGGTCGGGTCAGCCCCAGCATTTT. The genes are TRBV4-1 and TRBJ1-5; D gene uncertain. The CDR3 totals 14 residues. Trimming stripped 4 bases from V and 6 bases from J, with 13 bases between. Germline values: CDR1 MGHRA, CDR2 YSYEKL.